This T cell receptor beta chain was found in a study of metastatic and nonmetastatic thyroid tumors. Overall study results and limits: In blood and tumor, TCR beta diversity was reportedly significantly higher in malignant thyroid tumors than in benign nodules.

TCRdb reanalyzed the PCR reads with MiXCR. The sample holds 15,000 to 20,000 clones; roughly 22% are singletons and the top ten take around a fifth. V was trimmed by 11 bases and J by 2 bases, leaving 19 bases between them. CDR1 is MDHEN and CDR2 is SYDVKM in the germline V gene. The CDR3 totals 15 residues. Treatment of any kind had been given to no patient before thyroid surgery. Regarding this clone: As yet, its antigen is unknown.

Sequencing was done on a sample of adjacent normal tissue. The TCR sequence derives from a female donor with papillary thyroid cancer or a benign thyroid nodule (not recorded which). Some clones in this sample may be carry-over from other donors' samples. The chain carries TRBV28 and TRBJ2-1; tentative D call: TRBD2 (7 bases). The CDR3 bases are TGTGCCTCCTCCTGGGGGGGGGCAGCCTACAATGAGCAGTTCTTC. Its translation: CASSWGGAAYNEQFF.